The 12 T cell receptor beta chains below come from one sample, sequenced in a study of cytomegalovirus exposure and HLA in healthy donors. PCR amplification relied on 60 Vbeta primers (plus 13 Jbeta primers). Data came from immunoSEQ multiplex PCR; TCRdb stores just in-frame clones and leaves some out. This sample has some 61,000 clones, with 80% to 90% found just once. What was sequenced was PBMCs. These receptors came from a human donor in good health.

The gene calls are TRBV5-1 and TRBJ1-6; D remains unclear. Trimming removed 0 bases from V and 7 bases from J, with 11 bases in between. Germline V gives CDR1 SGHRS, CDR2 YFSETQ. CDR3 length: 15 residues. CDR3 in amino acids: CASSLENSINSPLHF. In nucleotides, the CDR3 is TGCGCCAGCAGCTTGGAGAACAGCATCAATTCACCCCTCCACTTT.

J is TRBJ1-1 and V is TRBV5-1, with TRBD1 as a possible D gene (6 bases). In germline, CDR1 is SGHRS, CDR2 YFSETQ. V lost 0 bases and J 5 bases, leaving 14 bases between the germline ends. The CDR3 consists of 15 residues. CDR3 sequence: CASSLAGAGDTEAFF. CDR3 bases: TGCGCCAGCAGCTTGGCTGGGGCAGGGGATACTGAAGCTTTCTTT.

The chain combines TRBV6-6 with TRBJ2-7, with D perhaps TRBD2 (6 bases). The CDR3 has 13 amino acids. Trimming left V 3 bases short and J 3 bases short, with 9 bases between. Germline CDR1 is MNHNY and CDR2 is SVGAGI (reference sequence). DNA for the CDR3: TGTGCCAGCAGTTATCACGGGGGCTACGAGCAGTACTTC. This translates into CASSYHGGYEQYF.

The V call is TRBV19, the J call TRBJ1-6; TRBD1 agrees at 9 bases. Germline CDR1 reads LNHDA; CDR2 reads SQIVND (reference sequence). CDR3 length: 16 residues. V lost 4 bases to trimming and J lost 5 bases; unmatched junction nucleotides: 6. This chain's CDR3 is CASSRGTGRDNSPLHF. The CDR3, as DNA: TGTGCCAGTAGTAGGGGGACAGGGCGCGATAATTCACCCCTCCACTTT.

The rearrangement joins TRBV28 to TRBJ2-7; D perhaps matches TRBD2 (6 bases). The germline V and J ends were trimmed by 5 bases and 6 bases, with 14 bases remaining between them. The CDR3 loop spans 13 amino acids. The germline V gene encodes CDR1 MDHEN and CDR2 SYDVKM. In DNA, the CDR3 is TGTGCCAGCAGTGGGGACTGGAGGGCCGAGCAGTACTTC. Amino acid sequence: CASSGDWRAEQYF.

The rearrangement uses TRBV7-6 and TRBJ1-3, with D unresolved. There are 17 residues in the CDR3. CDR1 SGHVS and CDR2 FNYEAQ come from the germline V gene. Trimming stripped 5 bases from V and 2 bases from J, with 19 bases between. In nucleotides, the CDR3 is TGTGCCAGCAGCCCGACCGCGGCAACGGGGACTGGAAACACCATATATTTT. This sequence encodes CASSPTAATGTGNTIYF.

This chain uses TRBV28 with TRBJ1-4; D is unclear. Per the germline V gene, CDR1 is MDHEN and CDR2 is SYDVKM. Trimming stripped 3 bases from V and 4 bases from J, with 9 bases between. The CDR3 sequence is 14 residues long. The CDR3 DNA is TGTGCCAGCAGTTTTATAAAGAGTAATGAAAAACTGTTTTTT. This codes for CASSFIKSNEKLFF.

This clone was seen once. The rearrangement joins TRBV9 to TRBJ2-5; D might be TRBD1 (6 bases). The germline CDR1 and CDR2 sequences are SGDLS and YYNGEE. The CDR3 runs to 15 residues. The V end lost 3 bases, the J end lost 7 bases, and 19 bases lay between the germline ends. CDR3 coding DNA: TGTGCCAGCAGCGGAGTTCTAGGGACAAGCGGGACCCAGTACTTC. It codes for CASSGVLGTSGTQYF.

The V gene is TRBV11-2, the J gene TRBJ2-5; 11 bases map to TRBD2. Losses at the gene ends were 1 base for V and 5 bases for J; bases not matched to a gene: 15. From germline, CDR1 is SGHAT and CDR2 FQNNGV. CDR3 length equals 19 residues. CDR3 amino acids: CASSLANLAGGPGWETQYF. CDR3 sequence (DNA): TGTGCCAGCAGCTTAGCGAACTTAGCGGGGGGGCCGGGGTGGGAGACCCAGTACTTC.

This rearrangement joins TRBV7-8 to TRBJ1-2, with D uncertain. The V gene lost 5 bases and the J gene lost 0 bases, with 19 bases spanning the gap. The germline V gene has CDR1 SGHVS and CDR2 FQNEAQ. There are 17 residues in the CDR3. The CDR3 reads CASSARVRDPSNYGYTF. The DNA of the CDR3 is TGTGCCAGCAGCGCCCGGGTCCGTGATCCCTCTAACTATGGCTACACCTTC.

This clone was recorded once. CDR3: CASSSSAQGSYEQYF. CDR3 DNA: TGTGCCAGCAGCTCCTCCGCGCAGGGCTCCTACGAGCAGTACTTC. V and J are TRBV7-9 and TRBJ2-7; maybe TRBD1 (5 bases). The CDR3 length is 15 residues. V was clipped by 4 bases and J by 0 bases, with 13 bases between them. Germline lookup yields CDR1 SEHNR and CDR2 FQNEAQ (reference sequence).

The chain employs TRBV10-3 and TRBJ2-3, with TRBD2 matching over 11 bases. CDR3 size: 16 residues. J gave up 4 bases and V 0 bases, and 3 bases lay outside the gene matches. Germline CDR1 is ENHRY and CDR2 is SYGVKD. The chain's CDR3 is CAISESTSGGADTQYF. The CDR3, as DNA: TGTGCCATCAGTGAGTCTACTAGCGGGGGTGCAGATACGCAGTATTTT.